Described below is a single T cell receptor beta chain sequence and its context. Noted treatment: 19 received Ad26.COV2.S at low or high dose, single or two shots; 5 received placebo; per-sample allocation not given. Following the first vaccine or placebo injection, samples were taken on day 63. In the vaccine, an Ad26 vector expressed the SARS-CoV-2 spike of the Wuhan strain. The germline V gene has CDR1 MNHEY and CDR2 SVGAGI. Deletions cut 8 bases from V and 2 bases from J, with 12 bases between. This CDR3 comprises 13 residues. This specimen comes from a study of Ad26.COV2.S vaccination and SARS-CoV-2 variants. Overall study context: By the intramuscular route, Ad26.COV2.S was given once, or twice 56 days apart.

Profiling relied on immunoSEQ multiplex PCR, and the TCRdb table lists in-frame clones only, not all of them. The table has about 680,000 clones, 70% to 90% seen once. The source is a person aged 18-60 years who received the Ad26.COV2.S COVID-19 vaccine or a placebo. The material sequenced was peripheral blood, taken in a trial of Ad26.COV2.S vaccine versus placebo. The gene calls are TRBV6-5 and TRBJ2-5; D is perhaps TRBD2 (5 bases). Here the CDR3 DNA reads TGTGCCAGCCGTCAGGAGGTTCAAGAGACCCAGTACTTC. This codes for CASRQEVQETQYF.